This T cell receptor beta chain was observed in a study of follicular helper T cells after annual influenza vaccination. Study-level background: Blood was drawn on days 0, 7 and 28 after vaccination. Study-level results: ICOS+CD38+ cTfh clonality tracked population frequency, and its change tracked circulating plasmablast change.

Profiling relied on immunoSEQ multiplex PCR, and the TCRdb table lists in-frame clones only, not all of them. The table includes about 15,000 clones, approximately 84% detected once. Germline CDR1 and CDR2: SEHNR and FQNEAQ (reference sequence). The CDR3 sequence is 14 residues long. Trimming left V 3 bases short and J 8 bases short, with 14 bases between. Concerning this clone: The target antigen is unknown.

The time point is: 2014-2015 season, 7 days after vaccination. This sequence originates from an adult who received the influenza vaccine. The source was CXCR5+ CD38- circulating T follicular helper cells from blood, collected 7 days after influenza vaccination. As for subset: circulating Tfh, non-naive CD4+CXCR5+PD-1+ (ICOS+CD38+ or ICOS-CD38-). V is TRBV7-9 and J is TRBJ2-1; a possible D gene is TRBD1 (5 bases). CDR3 in amino acids: CASSFTHAQDEQFF. CDR3 in DNA: TGTGCCAGCAGCTTTACACACGCACAGGATGAGCAGTTCTTC.